This is a list of T cell receptor beta chains from one sample in a study of blood T cell repertoires in COVID-19. The assay was immunoSEQ multiplex PCR, and TCRdb's table has in-frame clones only and misses some. The sample lists roughly 290,000 clones, over 75% occurring once. Sequenced sample: peripheral blood. The receptors come from a human donor with COVID-19, enrolled during active disease. The donor label of this sample is uncertain. Each CDR3 is given with its conserved first and last residue. The D gene is left open where the match is weak. Clone size is not always given. Where it is, it says once, few, many or a class for expanded clones.

D	J	V	size	CDR3	DNA
TRBD2	TRBJ2-7	TRBV13	few	CASSRAGGPKEQYF	TGTGCCAGCAGCCGAGCGGGAGGGCCGAAAGAGCAGTACTTC
NA	TRBJ1-1	TRBV7-9	NA	CASSLKGGTEAFF	TGTGCCAGCAGCTTGAAGGGAGGCACTGAAGCTTTCTTT
TRBD1	TRBJ1-3	TRBV4-3	few	CASSQGGQAGNTIYF	TGCGCCAGCAGCCAAGGGGGACAGGCGGGAAACACCATATATTTT
NA	TRBJ1-2	TRBV2	NA	CASRADSPTGYTF	TGTGCCAGCAGAGCCGACAGTCCCACTGGCTACACCTTC
TRBD2	TRBJ2-5	TRBV9	NA	CASSVGGRDQETQYF	TGTGCCAGCAGCGTAGGCGGGAGGGACCAAGAGACCCAGTACTTC
NA	TRBJ1-1	TRBV19	NA	CASTSGHQNTEAFF	TGTGCCAGTACATCTGGACATCAGAACACTGAAGCTTTCTTT
TRBD2	TRBJ2-5	TRBV19	once	CASSIAPSGPPLAQYF	TGTGCCAGTAGTATAGCCCCTAGCGGCCCTCCATTGGCCCAGTACTTC
TRBD2	TRBJ2-3	TRBV27	NA	CASSLFIAGGGADTQYF	TGTGCCAGCAGTTTATTCATAGCGGGAGGAGGGGCAGATACGCAGTATTTT
NA	TRBJ2-5	TRBV9	NA	CASSVAGTGGYQETQYF	TGTGCCAGCAGCGTAGCGGGCACAGGAGGGTACCAAGAGACCCAGTACTTC
NA	TRBJ1-6	TRBV9	NA	CASSVKAEASPLHF	TGTGCCAGCAGCGTAAAGGCAGAGGCGTCACCCCTCCACTTT
NA	TRBJ1-4	TRBV3-1/TRBV3-2	NA	CASSPTEGTGEKLFF	TGTGCCAGCAGCCCGACGGAGGGGACCGGCGAAAAACTGTTTTTT
TRBD1	TRBJ2-7	TRBV18	NA	CASSSQGDEQYF	TGTGCCAGCTCGTCCCAGGGGGACGAGCAGTACTTC
NA	TRBJ1-3	TRBV7-3	NA	CASSPRTRPFNSGNTIYF	TGTGCCAGCAGCCCGCGGACTAGACCCTTCAACAGTGGAAACACCATATATTTT
NA	TRBJ1-1	TRBV5-1	NA	CASSPTGRGLNTEAFF	TGCGCCAGCAGCCCGACCGGTCGGGGGTTGAACACTGAAGCTTTCTTT
TRBD1	TRBJ2-7	TRBV5-6	NA	CASSGTVKRGLYGTYEQYF	TGTGCCAGCTCCGGGACAGTCAAGAGGGGGCTGTATGGGACCTACGAGCAGTACTTC
TRBD2	TRBJ2-7	TRBV9	once	CASSVTGTSGLPEQYF	TGTGCCAGCAGCGTCACCGGGACTAGCGGTTTGCCCGAGCAGTACTTC
NA	TRBJ1-4	TRBV27	NA	CASSRRATNEKLFF	TGTGCCAGCAGTCGAAGAGCAACTAATGAAAAACTGTTTTTT
TRBD2	TRBJ2-1	TRBV5-1	NA	CASSLDRLAGYNEQFF	TGCGCCAGCAGCTTGGATAGACTAGCGGGGTACAATGAGCAGTTCTTC
TRBD2	TRBJ2-7	TRBV6-5	many	CASSYSGLAGSYEQYF	TGTGCCAGCAGTTACTCGGGACTAGCGGGATCATACGAGCAGTACTTC
NA	TRBJ2-1	TRBV2	NA	CASSHGLNPDNEQFF	TGTGCCAGCAGCCATGGCCTCAACCCAGACAATGAGCAGTTCTTC
TRBD2	TRBJ2-1	TRBV2	NA	CASSTTSGAYNEQFF	TGTGCCAGCAGCACTACTAGCGGAGCCTACAATGAGCAGTTCTTC
NA	TRBJ2-3	TRBV9	NA	CASSVGGTDLTDTQYF	TGTGCCAGCAGCGTAGGTGGTACAGACCTCACAGATACGCAGTATTTT
TRBD2	TRBJ2-1	TRBV2	NA	CASRPTSGAGGEQFF	TGTGCCAGCAGACCGACTAGCGGGGCCGGGGGTGAGCAGTTCTTC
NA	TRBJ2-2	TRBV5-1	NA	CASRLLGVNTGELFF	TGCGCCAGCAGGTTGCTCGGGGTGAACACCGGGGAGCTGTTTTTT
TRBD1	TRBJ1-4	TRBV9	NA	CASSPRTGLGEKLFF	TGTGCCAGCAGCCCAAGGACAGGGTTAGGGGAAAAACTGTTTTTT
TRBD1	TRBJ1-5	TRBV28	NA	CATGTGGEYSNQPQHF	TGTGCCACCGGGACAGGTGGGGAATATAGCAATCAGCCCCAGCATTTT
NA	TRBJ1-2	TRBV5-4	few	CASSLQANYGYTF	TGTGCCAGCAGCTTGCAGGCTAACTATGGCTACACCTTC
NA	TRBJ2-3	TRBV28	NA	CASSLAGSPIDTQYF	TGTGCCAGCAGTTTGGCGGGATCACCCATAGATACGCAGTATTTT
TRBD2	TRBJ2-3	TRBV6-2/TRBV6-3	NA	CASSSQREGTDTQYF	TGTGCCAGCAGTTCCCAGCGGGAAGGTACAGATACGCAGTATTTT
NA	TRBJ1-1	TRBV4-3	NA	CASSQNRAGTEAFF	TGCGCCAGCAGCCAAAACAGGGCTGGTACTGAAGCTTTCTTT
NA	TRBJ1-1	TRBV5-5	NA	CASLARGTEAFF	TGTGCCAGCCTAGCCAGGGGTACTGAAGCTTTCTTT
NA	TRBJ2-2	TRBV21-1	NA	CASSRSRREVGGLFF	TGTGCCAGCAGCAGGAGTAGGCGGGAGGTGGGTGGGCTGTTTTTT
TRBD2	TRBJ2-1	TRBV7-3	once	CASSLNRLAGGPRNEQFF	TGTGCCAGCAGCTTAAATCGCCTAGCGGGAGGGCCTCGCAATGAGCAGTTCTTC
TRBD2	TRBJ2-3	TRBV5-3	NA	CARSTRTSPLRHTQYF	TGTGCCAGAAGCACCCGGACTAGCCCGCTTAGGCATACGCAGTATTTT
NA	TRBJ1-6	TRBV18	NA	CASSSLLVTESPLHF	TGTGCCAGCTCATCCCTTCTCGTAACGGAGTCACCCCTCCACTTT
TRBD2	TRBJ2-3	TRBV5-4	NA	CASSLEAGATDTQYF	TGTGCCAGCAGCTTGGAAGCGGGAGCCACAGATACGCAGTATTTT
TRBD1	TRBJ2-2	TRBV29-1	once	CSALGQANTGELFF	TGCAGCGCCCTGGGACAGGCGAACACCGGGGAGCTGTTTTTT
TRBD2	TRBJ2-5	TRBV5-1	NA	CASSPGTSPQETQYF	TGCGCCAGCAGCCCCGGGACTAGCCCCCAAGAGACCCAGTACTTC
TRBD1	TRBJ1-2	TRBV7-2	NA	CASSPDRGNYGYTF	TGTGCCAGCAGCCCCGACAGGGGAAACTATGGCTACACCTTC
NA	TRBJ2-5	TRBV7-9	NA	CASSFYFQETQYF	TGTGCCAGCAGCTTCTACTTCCAAGAGACCCAGTACTTC
TRBD1	TRBJ1-2	TRBV19	NA	CASSIVNIGQGRRGYTF	TGTGCCAGTAGTATCGTAAATATCGGACAGGGACGAAGGGGCTACACCTTC
NA	TRBJ2-7	TRBV3-1/TRBV3-2	NA	CASSLSADAREQYF	TGTGCCAGCAGCCTATCGGCGGATGCTAGGGAGCAGTACTTC
NA	TRBJ1-5	TRBV6-1	NA	CASSESHSNQPQHF	TGTGCCAGCAGTGAATCCCATAGCAATCAGCCCCAGCATTTT
TRBD1	TRBJ2-2	TRBV28	NA	CASSLAGGNTGELFF	TGTGCCAGCAGTTTGGCAGGGGGCAACACCGGGGAGCTGTTTTTT
NA	TRBJ2-7	TRBV30	NA	CAWNPGGYEQYF	TGTGCCTGGAATCCCGGGGGCTACGAGCAGTACTTC
NA	TRBJ2-7	TRBV16	many	CASSLGPTYEQYF	TGTGCCAGCAGCCTGGGGCCAACCTACGAGCAGTACTTC
TRBD1	TRBJ1-5	TRBV5-8	NA	CASSSDRELSNQPQHF	TGTGCCAGCAGCTCCGACAGGGAACTAAGCAATCAGCCCCAGCATTTT
TRBD2	TRBJ2-5	TRBV4-3	NA	CASSQDLGAGVSETQYF	TGCGCCAGCAGCCAAGATCTGGGAGCGGGAGTGAGTGAGACCCAGTACTTC
TRBD2	TRBJ2-1	TRBV7-2	few	CASSSVGLAVNEQFF	TGTGCCAGCAGCTCCGTGGGACTAGCGGTAAATGAGCAGTTCTTC
NA	TRBJ1-1	TRBV3-1/TRBV3-2	NA	CASSQHTNTEAFF	TGTGCCAGCAGCCAGCACACGAACACTGAAGCTTTCTTT
TRBD1	TRBJ2-5	TRBV6-2/TRBV6-3	few	CASSYWGRGRRETQYF	TGTGCCAGCAGTTACTGGGGCAGGGGGCGCAGGGAGACCCAGTACTTC
TRBD2	TRBJ2-3	TRBV7-6	many	CASSLPSGVTDTQYF	TGTGCCAGCAGCTTACCTAGCGGGGTGACAGATACGCAGTATTTT
TRBD1	TRBJ2-1	TRBV11-3	NA	CASSEGQGAYNEQFF	TGTGCCAGCAGCGAGGGACAGGGGGCTTACAATGAGCAGTTCTTC